This T cell receptor beta chain is from a study of T cells after yellow fever vaccination. Study background: Fractions with few cells were prepared using SMART-Seq v4 Ultra Low Input. Whole-study results and caveats: In FACS-sorted repertoires, abundant clonotypes from the bulk population could appear as contaminants. Clones that expanded after primary vaccination mostly reappeared after the booster (over 95% CD4, approximately 87% CD8).

This CDR3 has 12 residues. The V end lost 3 bases, the J end lost 2 bases, and 7 bases lay between the germline ends. The germline gives CDR1 DFQATT, CDR2 SNEGSKA (reference sequence). A word on this clonotype: Its antigen is unknown.

UMIs and a universal primer site were added when TCR cDNA was made by 5'RACE template switching. Via MiXCR, TCRdb re-called the 5' RACE reads, giving one row per CDR3 protein. The repertoire holds under 700,000 distinct CDR3 sequences, with roughly 17% as singletons. V and J are TRBV20-1 and TRBJ2-5; D perhaps matches TRBD2 (6 bases). Sequenced here: PBMCs, sampled around 5 days after the first yellow fever vaccination. The origin of this receptor is a man aged 18-30 years who received the YFV17D yellow fever vaccine. Here the CDR3 DNA reads TGCAGTGCTAGGGGACTGCAAGAGACCCAGTACTTC. Translation: CSARGLQETQYF.